Listed below are T cell receptor beta chains from one sample, sequenced in a study of response to subunit inactivated influenza vaccine. TCRdb reprocessed the RT-PCR reads with MiXCR, giving one entry per CDR3 protein. The data contain roughly 790,000 distinct CDR3 sequences, 21% of them singletons. The starting material was PBMCs from blood, obtained more than 4 days after vaccination. The receptors come from a man in his forties or fifties who received an inactivated influenza vaccine. CDR3s include the opening cysteine and the closing phenylalanine or tryptophan. Only some rows state a clone size, as once, few, many or a class for expanded clones.

CASSDSLQGYNEQFF,NA,TRBJ2-1,TRBV2
CASSPTGVDNEQFF,NA,TRBJ2-1,TRBV7-6
CASSLGLAGGPAGELFF,NA,TRBJ2-2,TRBV7-3
CARSRAKDGLYEQYF,NA,TRBJ2-7,TRBV12-3/TRBV12-4
CASSLLAGPGRNEQFF,NA,TRBJ2-1,TRBV27
CASSISPQLVAEQYF,NA,TRBJ2-7,TRBV19
CSVEDGQGDEQYF,NA,TRBJ2-7,TRBV29-1
CASSLYPKGHSPLHF,NA,TRBJ1-6,TRBV12-3/TRBV12-4
CASSLQPLGTDTQYF,many,TRBJ2-3,TRBV12-3/TRBV12-4
CASSLTGTREDTQYF,NA,TRBJ2-3,TRBV5-1
CSARVLAGDEQYF,few,TRBJ2-7,TRBV20-1
CASSLFGGGQAYEQYF,NA,TRBJ2-7,TRBV5-1
CSASGQIRLSQETQYF,NA,TRBJ2-5,TRBV20-1
CSARDFLAGDNEQFF,NA,TRBJ2-1,TRBV20-1
CASSLPGSSNQPQHF,NA,TRBJ1-5,TRBV28
CASSFQAGGPGEQYF,few,TRBJ2-7,TRBV5-5
CASSQTTGETYEQYF,NA,TRBJ2-7,TRBV4-3
CASSQGWQTTDYGYTF,once,TRBJ1-2,TRBV4-1
CASSQSRDLSYGYTF,few,TRBJ1-2,TRBV11-2
CASSVGGGGNSPLHF,NA,TRBJ1-6,TRBV9
CASSYSGQPGKEQFF,many,TRBJ2-1,TRBV12-3/TRBV12-4
CASSSGTRETQYF,NA,TRBJ2-5,TRBV6-2/TRBV6-3
CASRPTWNTEAFF,once,TRBJ1-1,TRBV28
CASKRTDNYEQYF,many,TRBJ2-7,TRBV12-3/TRBV12-4
CASRYPPNIQYF,few,TRBJ2-4,TRBV6-6
CSARDRTGGANEKLFF,few,TRBJ1-4,TRBV20-1